The present TCR beta chain was sequenced within a study of cytomegalovirus exposure and HLA in healthy donors. Points from the study as a whole: It was reported that TCR beta sequences correctly inferred the HLA-A and HLA-B alleles for most subjects.

About this clone: Antigen unknown.

Use of 60 Vbeta and 13 Jbeta primers characterized the PCR. Profiling relied on immunoSEQ multiplex PCR, and the TCRdb table lists in-frame clones only, not all of them. The data show 150,000 to 200,000 clones, 60% to 80% seen once. V was trimmed by 5 bases and J by 0 bases, leaving 8 bases between them. CDR1 is SEHNR and CDR2 is FQNEAQ in the germline V gene (reference sequence). The CDR3 contains 15 residues. The sequenced sample was PBMCs. This TCR came from a woman in her thirties or forties in good health and CMV-seropositive. V gene TRBV7-9 combines with J gene TRBJ1-6; D remains unclear. The CDR3 spells CASSLRSSYNSPLHF. The CDR3 nucleotides are TGTGCCAGCAGCCTGAGGAGCTCCTATAATTCACCCCTCCACTTT. The full variable domain, with the rest looked up from reference TRBV7-9 and TRBJ1-6, is DTGVSQNPRHKITKRGQNVTFRCDPISEHNRLYWYRQTLGQGPEFLTYFQNEAQLEKSRLLSDRFSAERPKGSFSTLEIQRTEQGDSAMYLCASSLRSSYNSPLHFGNGTRLTVT.